This entry describes one TCR beta chain. The sample comes from a study of blood T cell repertoires in COVID-19. Study overall: PBMCs, B-cell-depleted T cells, or T cells provided the cDNA or gDNA that made up the material.

CDR1 is SNHLY, CDR2 FYNNEI, per germline. V lost 6 bases to trimming and J lost 4 bases; unmatched junction nucleotides: 3. The CDR3 is made up of 14 amino acids. Repertoires were generated with immunoSEQ multiplex PCR, while TCRdb's copy carries only in-frame clones and drops some. The data hold around 310,000 clones, with 90% observed a single time. The sequence came from a woman aged 25 to 39 with COVID-19, enrolled during active disease. The V call is TRBV2, the J call TRBJ2-5; 12 bases align to TRBD2. Sequenced sample: peripheral blood. The CDR3 protein is CASREGLAGETQYF. CDR3 nucleotides: TGTGCCAGCAGAGAGGGACTAGCGGGAGAGACCCAGTACTTC. The full variable domain, its missing parts supplied by reference TRBV2 and TRBJ2-5, is EPEVTQTPSHQVTQMGQEVILRCVPISNHLYFYWYRQILGQKVEFLVSFYNNEISEKSEIFDDQFSVERPDGSNFTLKIRSTKLEDSAMYFCASREGLAGETQYFGPGTRLLVL.